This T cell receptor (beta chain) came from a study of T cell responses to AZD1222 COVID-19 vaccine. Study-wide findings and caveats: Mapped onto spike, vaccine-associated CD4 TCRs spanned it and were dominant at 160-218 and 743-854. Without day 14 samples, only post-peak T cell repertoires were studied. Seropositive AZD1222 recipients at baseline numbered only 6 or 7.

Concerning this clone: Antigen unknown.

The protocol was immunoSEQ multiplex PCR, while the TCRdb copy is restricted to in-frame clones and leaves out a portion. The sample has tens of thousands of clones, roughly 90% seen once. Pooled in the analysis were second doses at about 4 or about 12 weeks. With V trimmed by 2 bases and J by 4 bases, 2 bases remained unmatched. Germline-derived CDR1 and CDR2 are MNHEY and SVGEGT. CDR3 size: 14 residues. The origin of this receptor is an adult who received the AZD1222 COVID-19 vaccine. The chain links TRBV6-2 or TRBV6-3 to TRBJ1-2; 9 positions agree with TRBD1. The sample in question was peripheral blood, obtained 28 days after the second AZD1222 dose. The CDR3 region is CASSYVGQGYGYTF. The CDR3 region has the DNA TGTGCCAGCAGTTACGTGGGACAGGGCTATGGCTACACCTTC.